This TCR beta chain was sequenced for a study of CD8 T cells in Susac syndrome. Study summary: Under ten of the sequenced Susac syndrome patients were in remission, and more than 5 had active disease. Treatment status at blood draw for the Susac syndrome patients was therapy-naive, corticosteroids, or intravenous immunoglobulin alone.

Germline CDR1 and CDR2: MGHRA and YSYEKL. The CDR3 loop spans 17 amino acids. The V end lost 3 bases, the J end lost 0 bases, and 17 bases lay between the germline ends. RNA totalling about 0.5 to 1 ug underwent reverse transcription with random hexamers. TCR beta CDR3 was amplified by immunoSEQ covering 54 Vbeta and 13 Jbeta. TCRdb processed the immunoSEQ multiplex PCR reads anew with MiXCR; each CDR3 protein has one entry. The sample holds about 130,000 distinct CDR3 sequences, over 85% seen once. Sequenced: CD8+ T cells from PBMCs. The rearrangement uses TRBV4-1 and TRBJ1-2; D remains ambiguous. The source is a human donor with Susac syndrome. The CDR3, as DNA: TGCGCCAGCAGCCACCCCTCGGGCCTCAGAGCTAACTATGGCTACACCTTC. Translation gives CASSHPSGLRANYGYTF.